Given below is one T cell receptor (beta chain) in context. Its target is unknown. Generated by immunoSEQ multiplex PCR, the TCRdb table keeps only in-frame clones and is missing some. The sample lists tens of thousands of clones; more than 80% were seen once. The data are from a study of T cells after posttransplantation cyclophosphamide. Study conclusions and caveats: TRB clonality was highly associated with recipient CMV seropositivity and reactivation. TRB overlap between skin or GI tissue T cells and blood was limited.

The V and J ends lost 1 base and 2 bases respectively, with 6 bases between them. The CDR3 is 15 amino acids. Germline V gene sequence: CDR1 SGHVS, CDR2 FNYEAQ. Methotrexate plus calcineurin inhibitor accompanied controls' myeloablative marrow transplants; sampling was 1 year later. This sequence was found in a female patient aged 50-65 years who received an allogeneic stem cell transplant from an unrelated donor, was CMV-positive, and had chronic GVHD only. The graft donor may be the source of some T cells. Sequenced here: PBMCs, sampled after an allogeneic stem cell transplant with a calcineurin inhibitor and methotrexate. V is TRBV7-6 and J is TRBJ2-6; D is uncertain. The DNA for the CDR3 is TGTGCCAGCAGCTTAGATTTCACTGGGGCCAACGTCCTGACTTTC. Protein: CASSLDFTGANVLTF.